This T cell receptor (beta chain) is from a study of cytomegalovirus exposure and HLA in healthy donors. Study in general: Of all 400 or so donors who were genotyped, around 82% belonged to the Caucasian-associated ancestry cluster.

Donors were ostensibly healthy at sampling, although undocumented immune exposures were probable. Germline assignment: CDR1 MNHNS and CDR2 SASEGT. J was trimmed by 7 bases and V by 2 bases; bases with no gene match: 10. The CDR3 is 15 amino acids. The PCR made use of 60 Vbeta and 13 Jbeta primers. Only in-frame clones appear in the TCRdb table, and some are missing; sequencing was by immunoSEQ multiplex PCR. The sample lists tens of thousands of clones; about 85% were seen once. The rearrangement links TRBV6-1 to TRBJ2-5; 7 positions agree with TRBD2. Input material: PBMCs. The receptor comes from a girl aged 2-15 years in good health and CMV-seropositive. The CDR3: CASSENWGGWGTQYF. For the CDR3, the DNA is TGTGCCAGCAGTGAAAATTGGGGGGGGTGGGGGACCCAGTACTTC.